Listed here is a single T cell receptor (beta chain). The germline gives CDR1 SEHNR, CDR2 FQNEAQ (reference sequence). J was trimmed by 3 bases and V by 5 bases; bases with no gene match: 9. This CDR3 has 16 amino acids. The data were taken from a study of blood T cell repertoires in COVID-19. Study-wide context: Italy, Spain and the United States were the sources of the convalescent and acute COVID-19 samples. T cells, B-cell-depleted T cells, or PBMCs supplied cDNA or gDNA.

In the study's own analysis: Estimates of nucleated cell counts were drawn from the amplification of reference gene primers. The repertoire was sequenced with immunoSEQ multiplex PCR; TCRdb's copy has only in-frame clones and lacks some. V, J and clone size derive from that table, while D and trimming were established from the DNA sequence. Of 55,000 to 75,000 clones listed, approximately 86% were seen once; the top ten hold approximately 7%. The clonotype comes from a human donor with active COVID-19. The donor label of this sample is uncertain. The sequenced material came from peripheral blood. The genes are TRBV7-9 and TRBJ2-2; 7 positions match TRBD1. The CDR3 is CASSPYAGGDTGELFF. CDR3 bases: TGTGCCAGCAGCCCATACGCAGGGGGAGACACCGGGGAGCTGTTTTTT. The full variable domain, with the rest looked up from reference TRBV7-9 and TRBJ2-2, is DTGVSQNPRHKITKRGQNVTFRCDPISEHNRLYWYRQTLGQGPEFLTYFQNEAQLEKSRLLSDRFSAERPKGSFSTLEIQRTEQGDSAMYLCASSPYAGGDTGELFFGEGSRLTVL.